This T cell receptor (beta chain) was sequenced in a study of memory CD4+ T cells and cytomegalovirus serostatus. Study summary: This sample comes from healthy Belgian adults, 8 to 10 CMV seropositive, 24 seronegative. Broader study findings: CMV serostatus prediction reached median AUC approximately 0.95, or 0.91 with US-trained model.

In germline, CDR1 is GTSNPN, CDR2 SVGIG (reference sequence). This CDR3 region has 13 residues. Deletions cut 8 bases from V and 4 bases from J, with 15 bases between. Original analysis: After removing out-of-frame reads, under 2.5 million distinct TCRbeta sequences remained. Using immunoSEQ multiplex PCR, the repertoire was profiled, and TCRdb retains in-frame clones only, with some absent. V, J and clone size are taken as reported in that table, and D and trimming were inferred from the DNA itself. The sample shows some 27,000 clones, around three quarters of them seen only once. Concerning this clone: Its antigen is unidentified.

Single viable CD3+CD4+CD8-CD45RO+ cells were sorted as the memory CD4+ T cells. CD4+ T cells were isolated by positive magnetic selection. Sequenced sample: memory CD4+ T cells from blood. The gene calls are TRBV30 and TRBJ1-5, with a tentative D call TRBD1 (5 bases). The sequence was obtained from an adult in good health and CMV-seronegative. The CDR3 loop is CAAARGENQPQHF. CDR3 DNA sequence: TGTGCCGCCGCGAGAGGGGAAAATCAGCCCCAGCATTTT. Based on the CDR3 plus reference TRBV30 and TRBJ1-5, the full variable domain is SQTIHQWPATLVQPVGSPLSLECTVEGTSNPNLYWYRQAAGRGLQLLFYSVGIGQISSEVPQNLSASRPQDRQFILSSKKLLLSDSGFYLCAAARGENQPQHFGDGTRLSIL.